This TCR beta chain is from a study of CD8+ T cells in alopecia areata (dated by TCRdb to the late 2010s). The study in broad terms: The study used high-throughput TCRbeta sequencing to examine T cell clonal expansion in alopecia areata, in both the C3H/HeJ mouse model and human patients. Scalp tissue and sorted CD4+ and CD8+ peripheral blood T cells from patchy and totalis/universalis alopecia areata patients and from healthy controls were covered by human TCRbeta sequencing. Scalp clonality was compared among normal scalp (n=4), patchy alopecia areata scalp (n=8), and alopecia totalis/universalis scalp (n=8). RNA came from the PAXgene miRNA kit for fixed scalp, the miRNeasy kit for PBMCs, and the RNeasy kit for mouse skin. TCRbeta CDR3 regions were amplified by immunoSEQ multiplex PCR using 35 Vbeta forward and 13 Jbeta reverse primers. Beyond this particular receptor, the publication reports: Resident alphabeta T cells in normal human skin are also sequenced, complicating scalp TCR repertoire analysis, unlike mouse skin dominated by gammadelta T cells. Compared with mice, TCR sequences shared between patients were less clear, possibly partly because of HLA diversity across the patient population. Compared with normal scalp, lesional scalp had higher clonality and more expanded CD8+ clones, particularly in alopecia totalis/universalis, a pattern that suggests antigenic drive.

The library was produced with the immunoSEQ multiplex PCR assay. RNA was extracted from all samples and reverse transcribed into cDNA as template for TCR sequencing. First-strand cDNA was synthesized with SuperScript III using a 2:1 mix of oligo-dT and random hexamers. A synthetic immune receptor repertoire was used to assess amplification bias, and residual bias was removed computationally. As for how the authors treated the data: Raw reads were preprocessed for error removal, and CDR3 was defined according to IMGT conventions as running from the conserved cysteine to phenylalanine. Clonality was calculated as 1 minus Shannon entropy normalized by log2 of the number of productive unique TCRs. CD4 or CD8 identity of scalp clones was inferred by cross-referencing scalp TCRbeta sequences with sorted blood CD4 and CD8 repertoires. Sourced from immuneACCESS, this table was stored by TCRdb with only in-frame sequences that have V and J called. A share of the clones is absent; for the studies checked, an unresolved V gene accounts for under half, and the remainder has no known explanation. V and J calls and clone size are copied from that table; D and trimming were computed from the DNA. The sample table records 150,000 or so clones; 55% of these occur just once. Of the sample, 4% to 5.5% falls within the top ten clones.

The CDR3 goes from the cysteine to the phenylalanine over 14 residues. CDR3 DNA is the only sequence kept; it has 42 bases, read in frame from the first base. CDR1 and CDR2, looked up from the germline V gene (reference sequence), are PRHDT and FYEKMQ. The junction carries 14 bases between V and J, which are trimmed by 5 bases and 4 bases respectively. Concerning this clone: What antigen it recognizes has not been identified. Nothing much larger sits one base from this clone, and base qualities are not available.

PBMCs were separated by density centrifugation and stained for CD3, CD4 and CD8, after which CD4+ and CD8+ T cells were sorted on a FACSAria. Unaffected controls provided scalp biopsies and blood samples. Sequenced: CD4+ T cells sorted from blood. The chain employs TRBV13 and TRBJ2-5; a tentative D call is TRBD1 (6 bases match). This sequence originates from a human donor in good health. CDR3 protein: CASSPQGISETQYF. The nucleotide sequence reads TGTGCCAGCAGCCCTCAGGGGATTTCAGAGACCCAGTACTTC.